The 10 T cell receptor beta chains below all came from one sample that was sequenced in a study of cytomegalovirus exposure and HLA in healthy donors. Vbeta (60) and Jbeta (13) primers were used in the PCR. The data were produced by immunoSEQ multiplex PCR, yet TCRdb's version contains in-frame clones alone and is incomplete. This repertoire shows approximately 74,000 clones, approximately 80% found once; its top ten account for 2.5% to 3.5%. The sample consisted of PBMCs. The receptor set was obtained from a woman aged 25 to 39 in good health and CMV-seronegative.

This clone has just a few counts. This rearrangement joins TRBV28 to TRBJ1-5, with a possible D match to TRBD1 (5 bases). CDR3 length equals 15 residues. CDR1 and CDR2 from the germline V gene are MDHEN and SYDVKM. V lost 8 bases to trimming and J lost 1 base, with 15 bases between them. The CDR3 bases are TGTGCCAGCCTCGGGGGGTTACTCAGCAATCAGCCCCAGCATTTT. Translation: CASLGGLLSNQPQHF.

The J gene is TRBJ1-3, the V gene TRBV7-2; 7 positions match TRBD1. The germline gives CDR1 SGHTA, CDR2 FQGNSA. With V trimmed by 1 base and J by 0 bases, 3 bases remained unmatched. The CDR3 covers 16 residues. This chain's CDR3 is CASSLGGGYSGNTIYF. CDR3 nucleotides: TGTGCCAGCAGCTTAGGAGGGGGCTACTCTGGAAACACCATATATTTT.

Written as DNA, the CDR3 is TGCAGCGTTGAATTCGGCGGGGAGCTGTTTTTT. Translating it yields CSVEFGGELFF. The rearrangement uses TRBV29-1 and TRBJ2-2; D unclear. V lost 2 bases and J lost 7, with 5 bases in between. Germline CDR1 reads SQVTM; CDR2 reads ANQGSEA. The CDR3 is 11 amino acids.

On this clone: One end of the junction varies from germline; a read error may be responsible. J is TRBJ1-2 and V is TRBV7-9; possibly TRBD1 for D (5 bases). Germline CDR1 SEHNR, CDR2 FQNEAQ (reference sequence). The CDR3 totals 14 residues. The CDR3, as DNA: TGTTCCAGCAGCGGCAGGGTTTTGGACTATGGCTACACCTTC. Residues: CSSSGRVLDYGYTF.

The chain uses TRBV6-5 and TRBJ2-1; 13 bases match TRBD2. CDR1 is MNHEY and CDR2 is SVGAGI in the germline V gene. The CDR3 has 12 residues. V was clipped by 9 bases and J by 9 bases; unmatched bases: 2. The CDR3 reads CASRTSGGEQFF. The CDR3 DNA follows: TGTGCCAGTAGGACTAGCGGGGGTGAGCAGTTCTTC.

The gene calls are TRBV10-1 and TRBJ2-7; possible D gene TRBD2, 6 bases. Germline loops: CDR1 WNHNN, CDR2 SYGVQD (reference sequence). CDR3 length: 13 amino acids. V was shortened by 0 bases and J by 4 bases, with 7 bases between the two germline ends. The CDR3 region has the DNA TGCGCCAGCAGTGAGTCGGGGGGTTACGAGCAGTACTTC. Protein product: CASSESGGYEQYF.

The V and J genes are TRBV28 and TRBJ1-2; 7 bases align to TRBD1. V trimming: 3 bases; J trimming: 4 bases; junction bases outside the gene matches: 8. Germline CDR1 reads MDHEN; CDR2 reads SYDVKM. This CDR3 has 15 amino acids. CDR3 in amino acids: CASSLEQGRTYGYTF. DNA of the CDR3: TGTGCCAGCAGTTTGGAACAGGGGCGCACCTATGGCTACACCTTC.

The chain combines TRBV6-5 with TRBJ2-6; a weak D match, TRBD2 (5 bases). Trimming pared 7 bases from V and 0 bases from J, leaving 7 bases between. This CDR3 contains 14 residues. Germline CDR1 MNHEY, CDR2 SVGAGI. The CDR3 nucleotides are TGTGCCAGCAATGAGGGCTCTGGGGCCAACGTCCTGACTTTC. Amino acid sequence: CASNEGSGANVLTF.

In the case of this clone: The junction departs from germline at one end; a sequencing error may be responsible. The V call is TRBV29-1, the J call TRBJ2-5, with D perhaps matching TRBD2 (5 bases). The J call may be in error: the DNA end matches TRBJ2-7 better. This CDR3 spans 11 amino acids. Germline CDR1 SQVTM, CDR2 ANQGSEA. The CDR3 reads CSVQRGYEQYF. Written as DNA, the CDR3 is TGTAGCGTCCAGAGAGGGTACGAGCAGTACTTC.

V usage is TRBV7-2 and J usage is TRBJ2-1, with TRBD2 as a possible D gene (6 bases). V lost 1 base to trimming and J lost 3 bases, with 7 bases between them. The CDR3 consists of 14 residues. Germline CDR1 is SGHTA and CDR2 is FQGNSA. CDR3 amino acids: CASSLGGVYNEQFF. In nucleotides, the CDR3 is TGTGCCAGCAGCTTAGGCGGGGTCTACAATGAGCAGTTCTTC.